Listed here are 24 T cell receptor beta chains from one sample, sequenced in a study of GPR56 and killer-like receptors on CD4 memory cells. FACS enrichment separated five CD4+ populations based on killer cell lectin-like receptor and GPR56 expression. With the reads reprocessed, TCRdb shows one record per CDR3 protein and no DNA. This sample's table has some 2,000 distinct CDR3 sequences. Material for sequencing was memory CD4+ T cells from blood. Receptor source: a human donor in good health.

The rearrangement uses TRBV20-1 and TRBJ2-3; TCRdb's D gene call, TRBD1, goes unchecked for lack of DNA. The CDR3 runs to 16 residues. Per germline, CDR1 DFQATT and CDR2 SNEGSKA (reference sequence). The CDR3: CSAATIDRSITDTQYF.

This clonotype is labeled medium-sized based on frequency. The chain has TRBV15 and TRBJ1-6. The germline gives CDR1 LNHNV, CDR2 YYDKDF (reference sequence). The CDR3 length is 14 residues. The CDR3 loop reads CATSRDRGNSPLHF.

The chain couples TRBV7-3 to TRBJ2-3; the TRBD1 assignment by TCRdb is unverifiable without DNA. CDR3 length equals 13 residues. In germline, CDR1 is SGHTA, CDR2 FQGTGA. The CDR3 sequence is CASSLRGGDTQYF.

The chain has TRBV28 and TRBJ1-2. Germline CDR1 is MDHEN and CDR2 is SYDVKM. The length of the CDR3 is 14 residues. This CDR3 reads CASVGPRAQGGYTF.

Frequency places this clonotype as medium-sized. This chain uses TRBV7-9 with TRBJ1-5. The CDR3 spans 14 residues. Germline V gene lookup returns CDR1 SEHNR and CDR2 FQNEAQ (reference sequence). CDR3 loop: CASSFGHQSQPQHF.

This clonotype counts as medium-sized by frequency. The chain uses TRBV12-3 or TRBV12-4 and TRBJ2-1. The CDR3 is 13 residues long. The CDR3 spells CASSNLQNNEQFF.

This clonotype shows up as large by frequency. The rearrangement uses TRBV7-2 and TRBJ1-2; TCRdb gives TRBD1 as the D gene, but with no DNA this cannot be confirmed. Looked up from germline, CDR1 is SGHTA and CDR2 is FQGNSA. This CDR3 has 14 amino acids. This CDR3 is CASRPGGSLLGYTF.

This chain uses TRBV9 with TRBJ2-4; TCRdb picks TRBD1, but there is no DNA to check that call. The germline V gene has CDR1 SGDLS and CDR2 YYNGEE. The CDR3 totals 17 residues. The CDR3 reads CASSSRPGGFTKNIQYF.

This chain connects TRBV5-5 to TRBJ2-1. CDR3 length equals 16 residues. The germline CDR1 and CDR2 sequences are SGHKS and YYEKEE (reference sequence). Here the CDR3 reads CASSLARGSSYNEQFF. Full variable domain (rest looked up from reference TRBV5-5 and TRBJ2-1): DAGVTQSPTHLIKTRGQQVTLRCSPISGHKSVSWYQQVLGQGPQFIFQYYEKEERGRGNFPDRFSARQFPNYSSELNVNALLLGDSALYLCASSLARGSSYNEQFFGPGTRLTVL.

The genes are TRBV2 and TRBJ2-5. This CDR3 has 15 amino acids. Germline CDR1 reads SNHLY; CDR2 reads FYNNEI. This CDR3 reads CASSDRKLFQETQYF. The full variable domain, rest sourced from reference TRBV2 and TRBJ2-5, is EPEVTQTPSHQVTQMGQEVILRCVPISNHLYFYWYRQILGQKVEFLVSFYNNEISEKSEIFDDQFSVERPDGSNFTLKIRSTKLEDSAMYFCASSDRKLFQETQYFGPGTRLLVL.

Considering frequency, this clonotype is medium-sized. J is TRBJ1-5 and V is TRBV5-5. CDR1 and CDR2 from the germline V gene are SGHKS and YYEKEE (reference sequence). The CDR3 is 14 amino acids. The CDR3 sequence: CASSWDLSSWPQHF. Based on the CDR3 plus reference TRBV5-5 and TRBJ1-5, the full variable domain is DAGVTQSPTHLIKTRGQQVTLRCSPISGHKSVSWYQQVLGQGPQFIFQYYEKEERGRGNFPDRFSARQFPNYSSELNVNALLLGDSALYLCASSWDLSSWPQHFGDGTRLSIL.

This CDR3 is CRAAPGTTAGSKAFF. The chain is built from TRBV20-1 and TRBJ1-1; the TCRdb D gene call, TRBD1, has no DNA to confirm it. This CDR3 comprises 15 residues. Germline V gene data show CDR1 as DFQATT and CDR2 as SNEGSKA (reference sequence).

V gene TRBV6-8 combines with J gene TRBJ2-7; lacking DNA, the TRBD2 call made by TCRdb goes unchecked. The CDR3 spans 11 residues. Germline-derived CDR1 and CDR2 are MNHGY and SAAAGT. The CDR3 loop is CASLRGYEQYF.

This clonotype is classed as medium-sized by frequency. The CDR3 spells CATSRDSSSTDTQYF. The chain carries TRBV15 and TRBJ2-3. The CDR3 is 15 amino acids. From germline, CDR1 is LNHNV and CDR2 YYDKDF (reference sequence).

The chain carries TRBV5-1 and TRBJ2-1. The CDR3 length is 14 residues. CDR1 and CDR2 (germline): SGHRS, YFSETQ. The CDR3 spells CASSLGQGMDEQFF.

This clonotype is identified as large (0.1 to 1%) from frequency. The CDR3 loop is CASSADRDKPQHF. The chain couples TRBV19 to TRBJ1-5; checking the TCRdb D call of TRBD1 is not possible without DNA. Per germline, CDR1 LNHDA and CDR2 SQIVND (reference sequence). The CDR3 has 13 residues.

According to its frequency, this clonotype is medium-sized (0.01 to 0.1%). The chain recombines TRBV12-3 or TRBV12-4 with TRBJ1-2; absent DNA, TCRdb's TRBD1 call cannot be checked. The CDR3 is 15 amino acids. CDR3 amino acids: CASSFSGTGRDGYTF.

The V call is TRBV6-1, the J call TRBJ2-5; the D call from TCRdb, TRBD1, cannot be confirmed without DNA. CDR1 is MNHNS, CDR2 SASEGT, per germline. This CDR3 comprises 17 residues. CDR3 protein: CASTRVGPGPSGETQYF.

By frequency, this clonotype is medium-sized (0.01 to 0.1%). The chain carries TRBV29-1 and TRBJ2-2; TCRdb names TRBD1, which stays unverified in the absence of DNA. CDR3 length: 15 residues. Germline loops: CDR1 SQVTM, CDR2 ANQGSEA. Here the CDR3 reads CSVAFPGEHTGELFF.

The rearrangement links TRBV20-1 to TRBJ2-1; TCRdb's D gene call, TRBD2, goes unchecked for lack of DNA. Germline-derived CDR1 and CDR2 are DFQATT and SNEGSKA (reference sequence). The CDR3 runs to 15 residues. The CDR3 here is CSARGGASGNNEQFF.

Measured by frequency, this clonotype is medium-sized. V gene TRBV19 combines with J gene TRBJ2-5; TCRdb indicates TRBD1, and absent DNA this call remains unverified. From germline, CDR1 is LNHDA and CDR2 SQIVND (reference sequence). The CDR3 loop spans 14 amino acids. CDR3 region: CASSPHRGRETQYF.

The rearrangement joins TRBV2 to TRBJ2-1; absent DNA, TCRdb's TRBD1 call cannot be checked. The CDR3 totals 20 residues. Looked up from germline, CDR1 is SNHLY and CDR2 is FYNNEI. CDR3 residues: CASSYWVRGPVPSRNNEQFF.

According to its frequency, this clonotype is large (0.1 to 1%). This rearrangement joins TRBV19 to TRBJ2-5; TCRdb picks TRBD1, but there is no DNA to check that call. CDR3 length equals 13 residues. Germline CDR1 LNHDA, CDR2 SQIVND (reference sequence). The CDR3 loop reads CASMSGAGETQYF.

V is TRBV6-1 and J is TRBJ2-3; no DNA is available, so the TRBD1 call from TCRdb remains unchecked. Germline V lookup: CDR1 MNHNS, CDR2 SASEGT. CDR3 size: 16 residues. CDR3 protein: CASSFGAGGGGDTQYF.